One and the same sample provided the 10 T cell receptor beta chains below, sequenced in a study of cytomegalovirus exposure and HLA in healthy donors. PCR used 60 Vbeta primers and 13 Jbeta primers. Repertoires were generated with immunoSEQ multiplex PCR, while TCRdb's copy carries only in-frame clones and drops some. The sample lists 120,000 or so clones; roughly 78% were seen once. Sequenced sample: PBMCs. The receptors come from a man under 40 in good health and CMV-seronegative.

V gene TRBV29-1 combines with J gene TRBJ1-4, with 7 bases identical to TRBD1. Germline CDR1 is SQVTM and CDR2 is ANQGSEA. The CDR3 consists of 14 residues. With V trimmed by 6 bases and J by 3 bases, 7 bases remained unmatched. CDR3: CSVGQAGANEKLFF. The DNA for the CDR3 is TGCAGCGTAGGACAGGCCGGGGCTAATGAAAAACTGTTTTTT.

The chain recombines TRBV2 with TRBJ2-1; 8 bases are shared with TRBD1. Germline lookup yields CDR1 SNHLY and CDR2 FYNNEI. The CDR3 runs to 14 residues. J gave up 5 bases and V 7 bases, and 7 bases lay outside the gene matches. The CDR3 sequence is CASILDRANNEQFF. The DNA of the CDR3 is TGTGCCAGCATCTTGGACAGGGCGAACAATGAGCAGTTCTTC.

This sequence joins TRBV7-2 and TRBJ1-6; 7 bases are a match to TRBD1. The CDR3 has 14 amino acids. The germline gives CDR1 SGHTA, CDR2 FQGNSA. Germline trimming cut 5 bases from V and 10 bases from J; bases unmatched to any gene: 8. The CDR3 reads CASSPRQGSSPLHF. As DNA, the CDR3 is TGTGCCAGCAGCCCTCGACAGGGTAGCTCACCCCTCCACTTT.

CDR3 in amino acids: CASRGAPLYEQYF. CDR3 coding DNA: TGTGCCAGTAGGGGGGCCCCCCTCTACGAGCAGTACTTC. The chain combines TRBV19 with TRBJ2-7; D perhaps matches TRBD1 (6 bases). This CDR3 has 13 amino acids. The germline V and J ends were trimmed by 6 bases and 3 bases, with 12 bases remaining between them. Germline CDR1 LNHDA, CDR2 SQIVND (reference sequence).

The gene calls are TRBV10-2 and TRBJ1-2, with 10 nucleotides matching TRBD1. The CDR3 extends over 15 amino acids. Germline trimming cut 10 bases from V and 7 bases from J; bases unmatched to any gene: 15. Germline V gene data show CDR1 as WSHSY and CDR2 as SAAADI. CDR3 sequence: CATSRGRQGAGGYTF. Here the CDR3 DNA reads TGCGCCACCTCTAGGGGGAGACAGGGGGCCGGTGGCTACACCTTC.

V gene TRBV6-1 combines with J gene TRBJ2-2, with TRBD2 matching 13 bases. CDR1 MNHNS and CDR2 SASEGT come from the germline V gene. V was clipped by 1 base and J by 8 bases; unmatched bases: 13. CDR3 length: 19 amino acids. CDR3 sequence reads: CASSEDYTAGLAGVGELFF. The CDR3 nucleotides read TGTGCCAGCAGTGAAGATTACACAGCTGGACTAGCGGGGGTGGGGGAGCTGTTTTTT.

This clone was seen more than once but under ten times. This chain uses TRBV19 with TRBJ1-1; unclear D gene. Germline-derived CDR1 and CDR2 are LNHDA and SQIVND (reference sequence). The germline V and J ends were trimmed by 5 bases and 5 bases, with 18 bases remaining between them. This CDR3 is 15 amino acids long. The CDR3 bases are TGTGCCAGTAGTGGGAGAACTACTTCCAGGACTGAAGCTTTCTTT. Protein product: CASSGRTTSRTEAFF.

This chain connects TRBV4-2 to TRBJ1-1; 7 bases map to TRBD1. CDR3 length equals 16 residues. Trimming took 0 bases from V and 4 from J; bases not matched to a gene: 8. Germline CDR1 and CDR2: LGHNA and YNFKEQ. CDR3 sequence: CASSQDSEGAGTEAFF. As DNA, the CDR3 is TGTGCCAGCAGCCAAGATTCGGAGGGGGCTGGCACTGAAGCTTTCTTT.

J is TRBJ2-2 and V is TRBV5-1; TRBD1 aligns across 9 bases. Trimming at V came to 3 bases and at J to 5 bases, leaving 5 bases not matched to a gene. This CDR3 has 15 amino acids. Per the germline V gene, CDR1 is SGHRS and CDR2 is YFSETQ. The CDR3 nucleotides read TGCGCCAGCAGCTCAGGACAGGGGAGGACCGGGGAGCTGTTTTTT. As protein: CASSSGQGRTGELFF.

In nucleotides, the CDR3 is TGTGCCAGCACCCCCCCGGCGGGGGCCTTCAGCGGGGAGCTGTTTTTT. Residues: CASTPPAGAFSGELFF. V and J are TRBV18 and TRBJ2-2; the D gene is possibly TRBD2 (7 bases). There are 16 residues in the CDR3. Trimming shortened V by 8 bases and J by 7 bases, and 23 bases separated the two germline ends. CDR1 and CDR2 (germline): KGHSH, LQKENI.